Shown below are 9 T cell receptor beta chains from a single sample sequenced in a study of shared clonotypes between healthy human individuals. Clones were sequenced by immunoSEQ multiplex PCR, and TCRdb holds only the in-frame ones, with some missing. The sample has about 770,000 clones; about two thirds are singletons. Sequenced: memory CD4+ T cells sorted from blood. The subset here: CD45RA-negative fraction. These receptors were obtained from a woman under 40 in good health.

This chain connects TRBV28 to TRBJ1-2; 10 positions match TRBD1. The CDR3 extends over 15 amino acids. With V trimmed by 5 bases and J by 7 bases, 10 bases remained unmatched. In germline, CDR1 is MDHEN, CDR2 SYDVKM. The CDR3 nucleotides are TGTGCCAGCAGTACCTGGACAGGGGGAAGTTCTGGCTACACCTTC. Protein sequence: CASSTWTGGSSGYTF.

In its sample, this clone was seen a few times. This chain links TRBV28 with TRBJ2-7; TRBD1 or TRBD2 may be the D gene (5 bases each). Germline V lookup: CDR1 MDHEN, CDR2 SYDVKM. V lost 4 bases and J 7 bases, leaving 17 bases between the germline ends. CDR3 length: 14 residues. CDR3 in DNA: TGTGCCAGCAGTTACCCGGGACCGACCCGGGAGCAGTACTTC. Protein product: CASSYPGPTREQYF. Complete variable domain (other parts from reference TRBV28 and TRBJ2-7): DVKVTQSSRYLVKRTGEKVFLECVQDMDHENMFWYRQDPGLGLRLIYFSYDVKMKEKGDIPEGYSVSREKKERFSLILESASTNQTSMYLCASSYPGPTREQYFGPGTRLTVT.

On this clone: Being one base from a much bigger clone, this may be a read error. This sample includes further DNA sequences coding for the same CDR3. This rearrangement joins TRBV5-1 to TRBJ2-1; 8 nucleotides line up with TRBD2. V shed 0 bases and J 4 bases; nucleotides not matched to a gene: 3. There are 15 residues in the CDR3. Germline V gives CDR1 SGHRS, CDR2 YFSETQ. The CDR3 region has the DNA TGCGCCAGCAGCTTGGCTACTAGCGGTTACAATGAGCAGTTCTTC. Encoded protein: CASSLATSGYNEQFF.

The chain employs TRBV21-1 and TRBJ2-1; the table's D call, TRBD2, has no DNA check behind it. TRBV21-1 is marked as a pseudogene. The CDR3 sequence is 14 residues long. The CDR3 DNA reads TGTGCCAGCAGCAGGAGGGAGGGGTACAATGAGCAGTTCTTC. The encoded protein is CASSRREGYNEQFF.

This chain joins TRBV27 and TRBJ2-1; 9 bases fit TRBD1. V shed 2 bases, J shed 5 bases, and the junction held 10 bases outside the gene matches. This CDR3 contains 17 residues. The germline V gene has CDR1 MNHEY and CDR2 SMNVEV (reference sequence). The CDR3 protein is CASSLRPPGTGNNEQFF. The CDR3 DNA sequence: TGTGCCAGCAGTTTACGCCCTCCCGGGACAGGGAACAATGAGCAGTTCTTC.

V is TRBV4-1 and J is TRBJ1-6; D unresolved. The CDR3 sequence is 13 residues long. Germline assignment: CDR1 MGHRA and CDR2 YSYEKL. V was cut by 1 base and J by 7 bases, with 5 bases left in between. This chain's CDR3 is CASSQAFNSPLHF. The CDR3 DNA sequence: TGCGCCAGCAGCCAAGCCTTCAATTCACCCCTCCACTTT.

CDR3 sequence (DNA): TGTGCCAGCACGTCCGAGGGAGGCCGGAAAAGGACCCAGTACTTC. It yields the protein CASTSEGGRKRTQYF. The rearrangement links TRBV6-1 to TRBJ2-5; tentative D call: TRBD2 (6 bases). CDR3 length: 15 residues. V lost 7 bases to trimming and J lost 7 bases, with 22 bases between them. Germline CDR1 reads MNHNS; CDR2 reads SASEGT.

The CDR3 reads CASSPVVRGNTEAFF. In DNA form, the CDR3 reads TGTGCCAGCAGTCCCGTGGTCCGTGGGAACACTGAAGCTTTCTTT. This chain uses TRBV2 with TRBJ1-1; no definite D call. Germline values: CDR1 SNHLY, CDR2 FYNNEI. V lost 5 bases to trimming and J lost 1 base, with 14 bases between them. CDR3 size: 15 residues.

The chain is built from TRBV5-4 and TRBJ2-3; D perhaps matches TRBD2 (5 bases). Trimming removed 5 bases from V and 0 bases from J, with 10 bases in between. Germline CDR1 reads SGHNT; CDR2 reads YYREEE (reference sequence). The CDR3 loop spans 14 amino acids. The CDR3 region is CASRLTGSTDTQYF. The CDR3 coding sequence is TGTGCCAGCAGGTTGACGGGAAGCACAGATACGCAGTATTTT.